This T cell receptor (beta chain) is from a study of beta chain features in type 1 diabetes (dated 2018 in TCRdb). A note on the overall study: Mean age, gender distribution, total cell number and subset yield were not different between patients and healthy donors. Naive and central memory subsets were obtained from all 30 or so donors, but regulatory and stem cell-like memory subsets were isolated from only 8 patients and roughly 8 healthy donors. The study compared the TCRB repertoires of sorted circulating CD4+ T cell subsets in recently diagnosed type 1 diabetes patients with those in matched healthy donors. A total of approximately 100,000,000 sorted cells were examined across all samples, and the number of cells per subset was strongly correlated with RNA yield. Results and caveats for the whole study, not just this receptor: Naive, central memory and regulatory TCRB repertoires appeared more similar among patients than among healthy donors. Type 1 diabetes patients showed a moderate but significant shortening of TCRB CDR3 length in all four CD4+ subsets. Because the HLA sub-analyses included only small numbers of individuals, any influence of HLA type on TCRB rearrangement was left unresolved. Patients with type 1 diabetes made fewer insertions and deleted more nucleotides at VDJ recombination sites, implying thymic rearrangement abnormalities. Because cDNA was sequenced instead of genomic DNA, activated cells with high expression could be over-represented, although the groups did not differ in activation or CD3 levels. PCR may preferentially amplify shorter templates, but because patient and control samples were amplified and corrected together, any resulting skew would affect both groups equally.

Each donor gave one peripheral blood draw, averaging around 120 mL, which was collected into heparinised tubes. Naive, central memory, regulatory and stem cell-like memory CD4+ T cells were sorted on a BD FACSAria II using a panel including CD45RO, CCR7, CD25, CD127, CD95 and CD27. Every sorted population had a purity above 95%. PBMCs were separated immediately by Lymphoprep density gradient centrifugation and were stained directly, without being cultured. To minimize batch effects, samples were stained and sorted in pairs, one healthy donor with one patient per experiment. This clone was observed a few times. There is no known antigen for this receptor. No clone much larger than this one lies a single base away; base qualities are absent. The High Capacity cDNA Reverse Transcription Kit was used to reverse transcribe all of the isolated RNA, meaning that expressed TCRB transcripts were what got sequenced. Deep immunoSEQ sequencing was performed on naive, central memory and regulatory T cell samples, with an average of roughly 4 million total reads per sample. After sorted cells were lysed in RLT buffer, RNA was extracted with DNase-treated RNeasy Micro or Mini kits, with the choice depending on cell number. To prevent cross-contamination, each cell subset was processed individually, whereas patient and healthy donor samples were processed jointly. Using the immunoSEQ multiplex PCR, TCRB sequences were amplified from cDNA into 87-bp fragments spanning the CDR3 region. Amplicons were sequenced on the Illumina HiSeq platform. From the authors' description of their analysis: PCR bias was computationally corrected using synthetic template baselines, reads within Hamming distance 2 were collapsed, and singletons that could not be merged were discarded. Reads were aligned to IMGT to assign V, D and J genes, CDR3 length, and insertions or deletions at six rearrangement sites. Within each subset, clonotype counts were normalized to sorted cell number, and only after that were true diversity and Gini coefficients computed with the tcR R package. The overlap coefficient, calculated on TCRB nucleotide sequences, was used to quantify repertoire sharing. Out-of-frame TCRB sequences from naive cells were analyzed as a proxy for the pre-selection repertoire. As stored in TCRdb, this immuneACCESS dataset retains in-frame rearrangements with V and J assigned. A fraction of the clones does not appear; measured against another copy, unresolved V genes explain less than half of the discrepancy, and the remainder lacks a known reason. Clonal size and the V and J genes are those of that table, whereas D and trimming came from the DNA. This sample comprises around 500,000 clones, about an eighth of them detected only once. 0.045% to 0.05% of the sample is held by the ten biggest clonotypes.

Including cysteine and phenylalanine, the CDR3 has 13 amino acids. Only the CDR3 portion is preserved as DNA: 39 bases, with reading frame beginning at the first base. V is cut by 3 bases and J by 4 bases, and the space between the germline ends is 7 bases. Looking up the germline V gene yields CDR1 SGHDN and CDR2 FVKESK. This receptor chain uses TRBV14 and TRBJ1-5; the D gene assignment is ambiguous. Sample: naive CD4+ T cells from blood. Per the publication, the cell subset or site label means: true naive CD4+ T cells. The receptor comes from a woman younger than 30 in good health. The DNA is TGTGCCAGCAGCCAGACGTGGAATCAGCCCCAGCATTTT. This sequence encodes CASSQTWNQPQHF. The variable domain in full, with residues beyond the CDR3 obtained from the reference TRBV14 and TRBJ1-5 genes, is EAGVTQFPSHSVIEKGQTVTLRCDPISGHDNLYWYRRVMGKEIKFLLHFVKESKQDESGMPNNRFLAERTGGTYSTLKVQPAELEDSGVYFCASSQTWNQPQHFGDGTRLSIL.